A selection of T cell receptor beta chains follows, all from one sample in a study of T cell responses to AZD1222 COVID-19 vaccine. Using immunoSEQ multiplex PCR, the repertoire was profiled, and TCRdb retains in-frame clones only, with some absent. This sample has roughly 120,000 clones, with 70% to 90% found just once. The sequencing used peripheral blood, collected 28 days after the second AZD1222 dose. These receptor sequences come from an adult who received the AZD1222 COVID-19 vaccine. Both conserved end residues are part of each CDR3. D genes are given only for firm matches. A clone size is listed for some rows: how often the clone was seen (once, few, many), or a class if it is expanded.

TRBJ1-1 | - | TRBV10-3 | - | CAISGVSDTEAFF | TGTGCCATCAGTGGGGTCTCGGACACTGAAGCTTTCTTT
TRBJ2-1 | - | TRBV7-3 | - | CASSSSGRRGSYNEQFF | TGTGCCAGCAGCTCCTCGGGACGGCGGGGCTCCTACAATGAGCAGTTCTTC
TRBJ1-2 | TRBD1 | TRBV27 | few | CASSFSDRVYGYTF | TGTGCCAGCAGTTTTTCGGACAGGGTCTATGGCTACACCTTC
TRBJ1-2 | - | TRBV28 | - | CASSLALPQRGYTF | TGTGCCAGCAGTTTAGCCCTTCCCCAAAGGGGCTACACCTTC
TRBJ1-1 | - | TRBV14 | - | CASSQVWGRNTEAFF | TGTGCCAGCAGCCAAGTCTGGGGTCGAAACACTGAAGCTTTCTTT
TRBJ1-4 | - | TRBV7-2 | - | CASSPHVRTTNEKLFF | TGTGCCAGCAGCCCCCACGTTAGGACAACTAATGAAAAACTGTTTTTT
TRBJ1-2 | - | TRBV3-1/TRBV3-2 | - | CASSQDLGPGVGGYTF | TGTGCCAGCAGCCAAGATCTTGGGCCAGGGGTCGGGGGCTACACCTTC
TRBJ1-1 | - | TRBV7-3 | - | CASSRLIGVDTEAFF | TGTGCCAGCAGCCGACTTATCGGGGTCGACACTGAAGCTTTCTTT
TRBJ2-7 | TRBD2 | TRBV6-5 | - | CASRGTSGGYEQYF | TGTGCCAGCAGGGGGACTAGCGGGGGCTACGAGCAGTACTTC
TRBJ1-6 | - | TRBV15 | - | CATGAELAGSPLHF | TGTGCCACCGGAGCGGAACTCGCAGGTTCACCCCTCCACTTT
TRBJ2-5 | TRBD2 | TRBV7-9 | - | CASSFGVAGGHPETQYF | TGTGCCAGCAGCTTTGGGGTAGCGGGGGGGCACCCGGAGACCCAGTACTTC
TRBJ2-1 | - | TRBV6-6 | - | CASSHGGPRLYNEQFF | TGTGCCAGCAGTCACGGGGGCCCGAGACTATACAATGAGCAGTTCTTC
TRBJ2-5 | TRBD2 | TRBV28 | - | CASSLEGLAVQETQYF | TGTGCCAGCAGTTTAGAAGGACTAGCGGTTCAAGAGACCCAGTACTTC
TRBJ1-1 | - | TRBV7-3 | - | CASSSRRNTEAFF | TGTGCCAGCAGCTCCAGACGGAACACTGAAGCTTTCTTT
TRBJ1-5 | - | TRBV24-1 | once | CATSNRDGNQPQHF | TGTGCCACGTCAAACAGGGATGGCAATCAGCCCCAGCATTTT
TRBJ2-1 | - | TRBV11-3 | - | CASGAGKANEQFF | TGTGCCAGCGGGGCAGGGAAGGCCAATGAGCAGTTCTTC
TRBJ1-3 | TRBD1 | TRBV28 | - | CASTTHTGGSGNTIYF | TGTGCCAGCACCACCCACACAGGGGGTAGTGGAAACACCATATATTTT
TRBJ1-1 | TRBD1 | TRBV6-1 | - | CASTMTGVGEAFF | TGTGCCAGCACAATGACAGGGGTGGGGGAAGCTTTCTTT
TRBJ2-6 | - | TRBV11-3 | - | CASSAGANVLTF | TGTGCCAGCAGCGCCGGGGCCAACGTCCTGACTTTC
TRBJ1-5 | - | TRBV6-4 | - | CASSDSNANQPQHF | TGTGCCAGCAGTGACTCGAATGCCAATCAGCCCCAGCATTTT
TRBJ1-2 | - | TRBV28 | - | CASSRSDKDYGYTF | TGTGCCAGCAGTCGGAGTGACAAAGACTATGGCTACACCTTC
TRBJ2-5 | TRBD2 | TRBV10-1 | - | CGLPAGQKETQYF | TGCGGCTTGCCAGCGGGGCAAAAAGAGACCCAGTACTTC
TRBJ1-2 | TRBD1 | TRBV7-2 | - | CASSDLPRQGGGYTF | TGTGCCAGCAGCGATTTGCCCAGACAGGGGGGTGGCTACACCTTC
TRBJ1-6 | - | TRBV7-2 | - | CASSPGRYNSPLHF | TGTGCCAGCAGCCCGGGACGGTATAATTCACCCCTCCACTTT
TRBJ1-2 | TRBD1 | TRBV6-5 | - | CASSFSGQGSRGYTF | TGTGCCAGCAGTTTTTCCGGACAGGGTTCGCGCGGCTACACCTTC
TRBJ2-2 | TRBD1 | TRBV27 | - | CASSYTPGQGQGTGELFF | TGTGCCAGCAGTTACACACCGGGACAGGGCCAGGGCACCGGGGAGCTGTTTTTT
TRBJ1-1 | TRBD1 | TRBV9 | once | CASSVAGGRTEAFF | TGTGCCAGCAGCGTAGCAGGGGGGAGGACTGAAGCTTTCTTT